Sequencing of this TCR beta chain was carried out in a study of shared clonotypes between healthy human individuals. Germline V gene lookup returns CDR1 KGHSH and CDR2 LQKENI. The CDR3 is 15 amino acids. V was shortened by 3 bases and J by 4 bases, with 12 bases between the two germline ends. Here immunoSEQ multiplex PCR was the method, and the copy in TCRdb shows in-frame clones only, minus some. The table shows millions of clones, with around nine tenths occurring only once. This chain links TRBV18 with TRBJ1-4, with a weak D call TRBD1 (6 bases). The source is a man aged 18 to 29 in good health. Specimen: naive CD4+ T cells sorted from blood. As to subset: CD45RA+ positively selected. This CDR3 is CASSPDRTFNEKLFF. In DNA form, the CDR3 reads TGTGCCAGCTCACCCGACAGGACCTTTAATGAAAAACTGTTTTTT.